The clone carrying this T cell receptor (beta chain) has only a few counts. The authors prepared the TCRbeta library with unique molecular identifiers. TCRdb re-derived calls from the PCR reads in MiXCR, one entry per CDR3 protein. The sample includes hundreds of thousands of distinct CDR3 sequences, 15% to 20% of them seen just once. The sample belongs to a study of T-cell reconstitution after alpha-beta-depleted transplantation in children. Sequencing was performed on PBMCs from the stem cell graft donor, taken from the stem cell graft. The receptor was derived from a human donor who donated a stem cell graft to a child with acute lymphoblastic leukemia.

The CDR3 region has the DNA TGTGCCAGCAGCCAGGTTCCCGGGACTGAAGGGGGTGAGCAGTTCTTC. Its translation is CASSQVPGTEGGEQFF. This chain uses TRBV3-1 with TRBJ2-1, with D perhaps matching TRBD1 or TRBD2 (6 bases each). The germline V and J ends were trimmed by 3 bases and 9 bases, with 21 bases remaining between them. The CDR3 is 16 residues long. Germline V gene lookup returns CDR1 LGHDT and CDR2 YNNKEL (reference sequence).